The following is a TCR beta chain sequence with its context. It lacks a known antigen. No per-base quality is available; no much larger clone lies one base away. The source of the sample is a study of blood T cell repertoires in COVID-19 (dated by TCRdb to the early 2020s). Study-wide context: Collaborator samples came from the United States, Italy and Spain and covered acute and convalescent phases of COVID-19. The repertoires were released in a freely available public database meant as a resource for research on the immune response to SARS-CoV-2. The dataset comprised deeply sampled blood TCRbeta repertoires from subjects exposed to, actively infected with, or recovered from COVID-19. Sample metadata almost always included a de-identified subject ID, COVID-19 status, age in years and sex. The samples were drawn from the first 160 participants of the ongoing ImmuneRACE study and from 950 to 1,500 subjects provided by 6 global collaborators. Where available, HLA class I and class II types were obtained from metadata supplied by the sample provider rather than from assay-based typing. The material from the prospective study consisted of cDNA or gDNA derived from T cells, B-cell-depleted T cells, or PBMCs.

Taken from the germline V gene (reference sequence), the CDR1 and CDR2 loops are MNHEY and SMNVEV. Relative to germline, V is 4 bases shorter and J is 2 bases shorter, with 8 bases between their ends. Inclusive of the bounding cysteine and phenylalanine, the CDR3 is 13 residues long. Solely the CDR3 DNA is kept, with 39 bases framed from the first base. Points the paper makes about the study in general: The quantity of clinical and demographic metadata differed by source and by participant and was supplied without curation.

The collaborating institutions used their own protocols to collect whole blood in K2EDTA tubes. For TCRbeta analysis, collaborators shipped samples as frozen whole blood, isolated PBMCs, or DNA extracted from either of those sample types. TCRbeta CDR3 regions were amplified from genomic DNA by means of the immunoSEQ Assay, a bias-controlled multiplex PCR. The authors' pipeline ran thus. The number of nucleated cells in each sample was estimated from the amplification of reference gene primers within the assay. To quantify the absolute abundance of each unique TCRbeta CDR3 rearrangement, sequence reads were collapsed and filtered. For each sample, productive Simpson clonality was calculated by taking the square root of Simpson's diversity index across productive rearrangements. Here the immuneACCESS table is served through TCRdb, limited to in-frame sequences with V and J called. Missing clones are a known gap in these copies; in checked studies unresolved V genes cover under half, and the rest lacks a known reason. The DNA was the basis for D and trimming; V, J and clone size are from that table. For this sample there are approximately 25,000 clones; about 75% appear just once. The ten largest clones capture less than 15% of the sample.

Recombination linked TRBV27 to TRBJ1-2; the D gene is possibly TRBD1, with 6 bases matching. Sequencing was carried out using peripheral blood. The clonotype comes from an elderly man with active or convalescent COVID-19. The sequenced DNA: TGTGCCAGCAGTTACAGGGCGAACTATGGCTACACCTTC. Its coded protein is CASSYRANYGYTF.